The T cell receptor (beta chain) under discussion was sequenced for a study of CD8 T cells in ankylosing spondylitis. This clonotype was seen at least ten times. No antigen is known for it. Via MiXCR, TCRdb re-called the 5' RACE reads, giving one row per CDR3 protein. The table shows about 500,000 distinct CDR3 sequences, with less than 6% occurring only once. Study-wide results and limits: Enrichment of disease-linked clones was reportedly significant in matched ankylosing spondylitis synovial fluid. Blood of patients with ankylosing spondylitis appeared to be characterized by a TCR beta motif of several highly homologous variants.

The V gene lost 1 base and the J gene lost 0 bases, with 16 bases spanning the gap. The CDR3 is made up of 18 amino acids. Per the germline V gene, CDR1 is SGHRS and CDR2 is YFSETQ. Material: blood, either unsorted or a sorted T cell fraction (not recorded which). The chain couples TRBV5-1 to TRBJ1-4; tentative D call: TRBD1 (5 bases). The receptor was isolated from a male donor with ankylosing spondylitis. This CDR3 is CASSLLGLGHSTNEKLFF. The CDR3 coding sequence is TGCGCCAGCAGCTTGCTGGGACTTGGACATTCAACTAATGAAAAACTGTTTTTT.